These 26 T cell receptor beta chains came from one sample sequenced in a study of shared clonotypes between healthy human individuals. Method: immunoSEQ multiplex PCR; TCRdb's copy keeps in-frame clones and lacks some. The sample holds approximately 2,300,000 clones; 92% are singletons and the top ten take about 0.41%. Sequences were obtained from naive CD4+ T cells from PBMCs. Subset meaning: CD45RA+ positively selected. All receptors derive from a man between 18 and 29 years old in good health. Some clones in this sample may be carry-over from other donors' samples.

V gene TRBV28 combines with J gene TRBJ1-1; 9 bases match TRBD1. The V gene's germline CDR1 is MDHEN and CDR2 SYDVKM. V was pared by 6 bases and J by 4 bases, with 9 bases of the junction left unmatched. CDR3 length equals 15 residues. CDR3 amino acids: CASRQTGGLGTEAFF. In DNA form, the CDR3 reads TGTGCCAGCAGGCAAACAGGGGGCTTGGGCACTGAAGCTTTCTTT.

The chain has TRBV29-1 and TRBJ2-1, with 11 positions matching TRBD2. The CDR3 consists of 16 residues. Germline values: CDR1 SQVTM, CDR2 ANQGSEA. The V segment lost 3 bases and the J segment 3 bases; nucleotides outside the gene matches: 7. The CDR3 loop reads CSVEGGTSGFYNEQFF. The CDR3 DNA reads TGCAGCGTTGAGGGGGGGACTAGCGGATTCTACAATGAGCAGTTCTTC.

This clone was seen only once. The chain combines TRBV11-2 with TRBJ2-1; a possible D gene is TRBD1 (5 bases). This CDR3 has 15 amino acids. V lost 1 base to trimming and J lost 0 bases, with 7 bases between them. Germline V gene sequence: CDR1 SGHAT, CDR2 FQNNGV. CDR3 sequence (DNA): TGTGCCAGCAGCTTAGGACAGCCCTCCTACAATGAGCAGTTCTTC. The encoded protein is CASSLGQPSYNEQFF.

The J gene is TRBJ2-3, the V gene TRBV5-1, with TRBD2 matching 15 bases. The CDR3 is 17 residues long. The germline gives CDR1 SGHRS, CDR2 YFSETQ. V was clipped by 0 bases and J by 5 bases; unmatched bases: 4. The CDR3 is CASSLGGLAGGEDTQYF. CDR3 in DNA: TGCGCCAGCAGCTTGGGAGGACTAGCGGGAGGGGAAGATACGCAGTATTTT. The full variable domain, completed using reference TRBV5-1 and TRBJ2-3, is KAGVTQTPRYLIKTRGQQVTLSCSPISGHRSVSWYQQTPGQGLQFLFEYFSETQRNKGNFPGRFSGRQFSNSRSEMNVSTLELGDSALYLCASSLGGLAGGEDTQYFGPGTRLTVL.

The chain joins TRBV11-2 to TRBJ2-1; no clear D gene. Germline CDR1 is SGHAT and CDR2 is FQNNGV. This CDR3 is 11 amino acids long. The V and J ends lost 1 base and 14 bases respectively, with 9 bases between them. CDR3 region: CASSLGQSKFF. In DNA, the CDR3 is TGTGCCAGCAGCTTAGGCCAAAGTAAGTTCTTC.

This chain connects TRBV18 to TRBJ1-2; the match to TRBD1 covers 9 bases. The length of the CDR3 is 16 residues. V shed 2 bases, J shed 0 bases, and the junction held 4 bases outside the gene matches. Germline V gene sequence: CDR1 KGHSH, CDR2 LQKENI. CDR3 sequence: CASSPTGGASNYGYTF. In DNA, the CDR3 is TGTGCCAGCTCACCAACAGGGGGCGCATCTAACTATGGCTACACCTTC.

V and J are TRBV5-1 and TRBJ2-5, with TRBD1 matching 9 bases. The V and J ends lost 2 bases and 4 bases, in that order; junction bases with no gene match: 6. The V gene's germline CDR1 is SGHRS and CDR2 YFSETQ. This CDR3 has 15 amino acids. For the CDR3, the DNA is TGCGCCAGCAGCTTCCGACAGGGGGGGACAGAGACCCAGTACTTC. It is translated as CASSFRQGGTETQYF.

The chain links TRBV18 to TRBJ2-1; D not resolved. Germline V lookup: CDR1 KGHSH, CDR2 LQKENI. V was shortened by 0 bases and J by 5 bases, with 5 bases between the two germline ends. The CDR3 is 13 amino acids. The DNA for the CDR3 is TGTGCCAGCTCACCACCGGAGAACAATGAGCAGTTCTTC. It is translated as CASSPPENNEQFF.

The CDR3, as DNA: TGTGCCAGCTCACAAGCCGGGACAGGGGGCACTGAAGCTTTCTTT. It is translated as CASSQAGTGGTEAFF. The chain links TRBV18 to TRBJ1-1; 11 bases map to TRBD1. The ends lost 4 bases at V and 4 bases at J; junction bases unmatched: 5. Per germline, CDR1 KGHSH and CDR2 LQKENI. The CDR3 spans 15 residues.

This chain's CDR3 is CASRSSTWTGGTGELFF. The CDR3 DNA is TGCGCCAGCAGATCCTCAACTTGGACAGGGGGGACCGGGGAGCTGTTTTTT. The chain is built from TRBV4-1 and TRBJ2-2, with 10 bases that match TRBD1. Germline V CDR1 and CDR2: MGHRA, YSYEKL. V gave up 6 bases and J gave up 5 bases; unmatched junction bases: 12. The CDR3 consists of 17 residues.

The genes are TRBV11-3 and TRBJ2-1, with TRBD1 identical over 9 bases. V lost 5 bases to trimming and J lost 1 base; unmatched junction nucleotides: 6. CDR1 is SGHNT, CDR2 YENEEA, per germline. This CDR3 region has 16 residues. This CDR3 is CASSAGQGKSYNEQFF. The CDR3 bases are TGTGCCAGCAGCGCCGGACAGGGGAAATCCTACAATGAGCAGTTCTTC.

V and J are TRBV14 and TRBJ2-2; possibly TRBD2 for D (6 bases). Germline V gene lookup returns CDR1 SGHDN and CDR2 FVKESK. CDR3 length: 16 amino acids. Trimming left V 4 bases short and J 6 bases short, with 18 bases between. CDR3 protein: CASSRHIGGIPGELFF. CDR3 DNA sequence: TGTGCCAGCAGCCGGCACATCGGGGGTATCCCCGGGGAGCTGTTTTTT.

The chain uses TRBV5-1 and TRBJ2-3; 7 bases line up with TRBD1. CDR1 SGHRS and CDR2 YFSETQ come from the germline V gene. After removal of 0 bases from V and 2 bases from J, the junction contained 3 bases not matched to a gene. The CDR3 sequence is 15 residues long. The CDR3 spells CASSLVRGNTDTQYF. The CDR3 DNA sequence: TGCGCCAGCAGCTTGGTCAGGGGGAACACAGATACGCAGTATTTT.

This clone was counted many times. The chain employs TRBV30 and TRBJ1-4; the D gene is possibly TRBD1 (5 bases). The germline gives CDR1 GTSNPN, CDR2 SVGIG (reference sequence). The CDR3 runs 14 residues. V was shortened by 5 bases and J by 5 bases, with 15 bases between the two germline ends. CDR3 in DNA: TGTGCCTGGGGGGGGTTGGGACTAAATGAAAAACTGTTTTTT. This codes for CAWGGLGLNEKLFF.

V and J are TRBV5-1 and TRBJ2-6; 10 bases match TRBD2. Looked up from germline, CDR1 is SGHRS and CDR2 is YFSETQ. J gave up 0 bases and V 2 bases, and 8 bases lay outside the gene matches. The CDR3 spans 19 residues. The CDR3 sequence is CASSLRPAGGNSGANVLTF. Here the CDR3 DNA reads TGCGCCAGCAGCTTAAGACCAGCGGGAGGGAACTCTGGGGCCAACGTCCTGACTTTC.

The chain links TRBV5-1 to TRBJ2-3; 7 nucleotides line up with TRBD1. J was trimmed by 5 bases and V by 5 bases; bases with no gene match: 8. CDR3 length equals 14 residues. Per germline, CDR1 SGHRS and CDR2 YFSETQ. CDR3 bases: TGCGCCAGCAGTCTACCGACAGGGAAAGATACGCAGTATTTT. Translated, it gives CASSLPTGKDTQYF.

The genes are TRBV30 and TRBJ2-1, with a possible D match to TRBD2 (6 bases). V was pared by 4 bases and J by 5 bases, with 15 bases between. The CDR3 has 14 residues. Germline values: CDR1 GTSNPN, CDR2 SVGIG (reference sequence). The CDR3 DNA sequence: TGTGCCTGGAATCGACTAGGAAGAGACAATGAGCAGTTCTTC. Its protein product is CAWNRLGRDNEQFF.

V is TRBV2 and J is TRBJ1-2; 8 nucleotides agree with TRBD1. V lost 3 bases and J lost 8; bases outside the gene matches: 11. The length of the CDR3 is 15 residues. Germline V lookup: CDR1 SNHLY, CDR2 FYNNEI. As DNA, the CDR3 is TGTGCCAGCAGTGACGAAGGACAGGGCTTGTCGGGCTACACCTTC. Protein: CASSDEGQGLSGYTF.

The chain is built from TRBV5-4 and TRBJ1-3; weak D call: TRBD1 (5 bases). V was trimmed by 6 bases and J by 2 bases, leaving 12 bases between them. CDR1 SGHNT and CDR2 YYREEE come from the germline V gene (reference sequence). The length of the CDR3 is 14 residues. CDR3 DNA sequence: TGTGCCAGCAAACGAGGGGCTGCTGGAAACACCATATATTTT. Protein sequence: CASKRGAAGNTIYF.

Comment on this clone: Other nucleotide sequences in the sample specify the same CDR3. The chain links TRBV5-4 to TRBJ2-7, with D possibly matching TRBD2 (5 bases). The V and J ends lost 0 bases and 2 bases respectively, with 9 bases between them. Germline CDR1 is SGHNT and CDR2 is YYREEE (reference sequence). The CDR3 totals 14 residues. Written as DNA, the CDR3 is TGTGCCAGCAGCTTGGGGCTAGCACCCTACGAGCAGTACTTC. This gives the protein CASSLGLAPYEQYF.

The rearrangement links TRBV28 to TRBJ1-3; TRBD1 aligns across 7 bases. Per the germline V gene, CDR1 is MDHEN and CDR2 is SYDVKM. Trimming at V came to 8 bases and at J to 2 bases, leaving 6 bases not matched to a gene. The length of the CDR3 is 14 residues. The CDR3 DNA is TGTGCCAGCGAGACAGGGTTCACTGGAAACACCATATATTTT. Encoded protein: CASETGFTGNTIYF.

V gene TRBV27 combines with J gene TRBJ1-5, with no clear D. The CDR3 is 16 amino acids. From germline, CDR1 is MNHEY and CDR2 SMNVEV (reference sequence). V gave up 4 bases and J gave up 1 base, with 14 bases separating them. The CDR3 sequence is CASSSVSIQSNQPQHF. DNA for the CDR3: TGTGCCAGCAGTTCGGTATCCATCCAGAGCAATCAGCCCCAGCATTTT.

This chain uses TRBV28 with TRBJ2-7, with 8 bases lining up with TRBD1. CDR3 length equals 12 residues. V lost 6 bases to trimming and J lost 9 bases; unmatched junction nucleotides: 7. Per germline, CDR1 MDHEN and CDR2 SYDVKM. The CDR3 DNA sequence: TGTGCCAGCAGCCTACTCGGACAGGGGCAGTACTTC. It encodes CASSLLGQGQYF.

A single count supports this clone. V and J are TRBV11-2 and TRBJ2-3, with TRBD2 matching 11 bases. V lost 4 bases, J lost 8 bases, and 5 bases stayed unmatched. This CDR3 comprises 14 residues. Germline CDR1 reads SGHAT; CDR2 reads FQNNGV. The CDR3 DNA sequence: TGTGCCAGCAGCTGGGCCGGGACTAGCGGTACGCAGTATTTT. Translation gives CASSWAGTSGTQYF.

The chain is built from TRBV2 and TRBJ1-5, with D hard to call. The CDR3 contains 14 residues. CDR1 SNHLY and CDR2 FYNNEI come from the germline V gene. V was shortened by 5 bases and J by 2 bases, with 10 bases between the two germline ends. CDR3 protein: CASSSFGGNQPQHF. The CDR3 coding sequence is TGTGCCAGCAGTTCCTTCGGGGGCAATCAGCCCCAGCATTTT.

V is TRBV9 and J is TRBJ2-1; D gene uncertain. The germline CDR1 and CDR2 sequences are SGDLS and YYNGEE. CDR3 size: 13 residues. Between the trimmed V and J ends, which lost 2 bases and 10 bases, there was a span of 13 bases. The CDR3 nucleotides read TGTGCCAGCAGCGTGCGATTTTCGGCGGAGCAGTTCTTC. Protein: CASSVRFSAEQFF.